The source of this TCR beta chain is a study of T cell responses to AZD1222 COVID-19 vaccine. General study points: Nearly half of unique spike-specific TCRs reportedly avoided B.1.351 and B.1.1.7 mutated regions. Regions 160-218 and 743-854 held dominance among vaccine-associated CD4 TCRs, which spanned spike.

Of note for this clone: What it binds is unknown.

This table comes from immunoSEQ multiplex PCR, and its TCRdb copy is limited to in-frame clones, with some not included. This sample has under 170,000 clones; about 93% occur once, and the top ten carry under 4%. The material sequenced was peripheral blood, taken 28 days after the second AZD1222 dose. The clonotype originates from an adult who received the AZD1222 COVID-19 vaccine.

CDR3 bases: TGTGCCAGCAGCTCCCGACTGGAGGGGCTGAACACCGGGGAGCTGTTTTTT. Its protein product is CASSSRLEGLNTGELFF. The chain has TRBV7-9 and TRBJ2-2; tentative D call: TRBD2 (6 bases). V was cut by 4 bases and J by 1 base, with 16 bases left in between. The germline gives CDR1 SEHNR, CDR2 FQNEAQ (reference sequence). This CDR3 spans 17 amino acids. The variable domain in full, with the rest retrieved from reference TRBV7-9 and TRBJ2-2, is DTGVSQNPRHKITKRGQNVTFRCDPISEHNRLYWYRQTLGQGPEFLTYFQNEAQLEKSRLLSDRFSAERPKGSFSTLEIQRTEQGDSAMYLCASSSRLEGLNTGELFFGEGSRLTVL.